This T cell receptor (beta chain) was sequenced during a study of response to subunit inactivated influenza vaccine. Overall study results and limits: Authors suggested that a seasonal influenza vaccination recruits few new T cells each time.

The CDR3 runs to 18 residues. Germline V gene lookup returns CDR1 LGHDT and CDR2 YNNKEL (reference sequence). With 4 bases removed from V and 3 bases from J, the gap between germline ends came to 24 bases. In regard to this clonotype: Its specificity is not known.

TCRdb used MiXCR to reprocess the RT-PCR reads, holding one entry per CDR3 protein. The top ten hold about 9.4% of the sample, which has 700,000 to 900,000 distinct CDR3 sequences, 21% seen once. The chain has TRBV3-1 and TRBJ1-1; no definite D call. The receptor was derived from a man aged 45-60 years who received an inactivated influenza vaccine. This specimen consisted of PBMCs from blood, obtained 4 to 6 days after vaccination. For the CDR3, the DNA is TGTGCCAGCAGCCCGATGACGAGGGTTGGCGGAATGTACACTGAAGCTTTCTTT. Its translation is CASSPMTRVGGMYTEAFF. Drawing the rest from reference TRBV3-1 and TRBJ1-1, the complete variable domain is DTAVSQTPKYLVTQMGNDKSIKCEQNLGHDTMYWYKQDSKKFLKIMFSYNNKELIINETVPNRFSPKSPDKAHLNLHINSLELGDSAVYFCASSPMTRVGGMYTEAFFGQGTRLTVV.